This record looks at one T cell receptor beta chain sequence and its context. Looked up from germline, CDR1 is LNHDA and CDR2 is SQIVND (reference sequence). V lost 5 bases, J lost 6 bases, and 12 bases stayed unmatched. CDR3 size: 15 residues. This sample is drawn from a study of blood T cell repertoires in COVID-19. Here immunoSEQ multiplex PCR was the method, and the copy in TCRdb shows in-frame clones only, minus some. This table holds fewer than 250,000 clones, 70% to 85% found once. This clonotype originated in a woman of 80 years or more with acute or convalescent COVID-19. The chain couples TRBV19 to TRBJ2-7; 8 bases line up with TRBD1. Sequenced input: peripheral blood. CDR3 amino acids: CASSPSWAGGIEQYF. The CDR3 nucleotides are TGTGCCAGTAGTCCTTCCTGGGCAGGGGGCATCGAGCAGTACTTC.